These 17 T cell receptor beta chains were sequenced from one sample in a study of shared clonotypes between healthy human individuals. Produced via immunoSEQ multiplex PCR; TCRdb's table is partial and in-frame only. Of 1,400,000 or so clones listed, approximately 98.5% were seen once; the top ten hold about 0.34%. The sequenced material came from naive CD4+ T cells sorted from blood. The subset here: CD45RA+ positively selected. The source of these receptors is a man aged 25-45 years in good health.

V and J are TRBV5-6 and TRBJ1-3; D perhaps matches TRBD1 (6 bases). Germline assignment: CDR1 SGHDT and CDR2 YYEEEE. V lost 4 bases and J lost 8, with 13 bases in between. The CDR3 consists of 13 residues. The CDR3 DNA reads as TGTGCCAGCAGCCTGGACAGAATGCACACCATATATTTT. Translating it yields CASSLDRMHTIYF. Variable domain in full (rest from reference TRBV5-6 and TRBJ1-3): DAGVTQSPTHLIKTRGQQVTLRCSPKSGHDTVSWYQQALGQGPQFIFQYYEEEERQRGNFPDRFSGHQFPNYSSELNVNALLLGDSALYLCASSLDRMHTIYFGEGSWLTVV.

The CDR3 loop reads CASSYGDSPQETQYF. CDR3 nucleotide sequence: TGTGCCAGCAGCTACGGGGACAGTCCACAAGAGACCCAGTACTTC. This chain joins TRBV11-2 and TRBJ2-5; TRBD1 matches 7 bases. Germline CDR1 and CDR2: SGHAT and FQNNGV. The V gene end was trimmed by 4 bases and the J gene end by 2 bases; junction bases not matched to a gene: 7. The CDR3 sequence is 15 residues long.

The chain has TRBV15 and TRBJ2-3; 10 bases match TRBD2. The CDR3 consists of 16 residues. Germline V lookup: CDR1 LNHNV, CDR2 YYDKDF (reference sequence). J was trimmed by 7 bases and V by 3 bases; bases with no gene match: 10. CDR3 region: CATSSTSGIRRNTQYF. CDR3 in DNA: TGTGCCACCAGCAGTACTAGCGGGATACGAAGAAATACGCAGTATTTT.

The chain's CDR3 is CASSYSRLAGVGELFF. The CDR3 DNA sequence: TGTGCCAGCAGTTACTCGCGACTAGCGGGAGTCGGGGAGCTGTTTTTT. This rearrangement joins TRBV6-5 to TRBJ2-2; 12 nucleotides agree with TRBD2. With 0 bases clipped from V and 7 bases from J, the junction kept 3 bases outside the gene matches. The CDR3 spans 16 residues. Looked up from germline, CDR1 is MNHEY and CDR2 is SVGAGI.

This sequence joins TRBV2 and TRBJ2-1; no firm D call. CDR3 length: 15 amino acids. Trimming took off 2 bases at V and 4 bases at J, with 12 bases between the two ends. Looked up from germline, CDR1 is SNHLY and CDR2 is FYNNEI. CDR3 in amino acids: CASSETTAKYNEQFF. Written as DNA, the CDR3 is TGTGCCAGCAGTGAAACCACGGCAAAATACAATGAGCAGTTCTTC.

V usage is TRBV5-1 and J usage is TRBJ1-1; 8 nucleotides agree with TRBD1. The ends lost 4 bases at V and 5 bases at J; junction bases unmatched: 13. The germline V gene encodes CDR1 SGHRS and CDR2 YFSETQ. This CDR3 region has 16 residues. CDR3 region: CASSGGTGRGITEAFF. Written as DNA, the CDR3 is TGCGCCAGCAGCGGCGGGACAGGTCGGGGTATAACTGAAGCTTTCTTT.

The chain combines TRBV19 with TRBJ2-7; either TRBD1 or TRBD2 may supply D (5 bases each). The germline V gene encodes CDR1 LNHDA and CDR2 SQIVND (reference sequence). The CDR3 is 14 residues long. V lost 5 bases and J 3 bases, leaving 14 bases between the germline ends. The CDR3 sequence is CASSSRVRGYEQYF. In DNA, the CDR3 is TGTGCCAGTAGTTCCAGGGTTCGGGGCTACGAGCAGTACTTC.

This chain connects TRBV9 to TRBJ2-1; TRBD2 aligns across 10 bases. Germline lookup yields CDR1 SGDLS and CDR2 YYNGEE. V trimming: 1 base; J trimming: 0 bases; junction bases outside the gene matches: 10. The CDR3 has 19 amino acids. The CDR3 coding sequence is TGTGCCAGCAGCGTATTGGGGCTAGCGGGAGTCACCTCCTACAATGAGCAGTTCTTC. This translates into CASSVLGLAGVTSYNEQFF.

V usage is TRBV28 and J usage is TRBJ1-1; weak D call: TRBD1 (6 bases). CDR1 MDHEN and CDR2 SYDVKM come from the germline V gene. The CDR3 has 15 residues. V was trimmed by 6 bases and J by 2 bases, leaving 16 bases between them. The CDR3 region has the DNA TGTGCCAGCAGAAGGGGGGGCACCAGAAACACTGAAGCTTTCTTT. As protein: CASRRGGTRNTEAFF.

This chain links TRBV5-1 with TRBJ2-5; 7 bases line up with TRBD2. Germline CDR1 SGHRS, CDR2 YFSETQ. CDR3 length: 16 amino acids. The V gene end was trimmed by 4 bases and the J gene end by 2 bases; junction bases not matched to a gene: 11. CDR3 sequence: CASSRSLATRQETQYF. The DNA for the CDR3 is TGCGCCAGCAGCCGATCACTAGCGACCAGACAAGAGACCCAGTACTTC.

CDR3 sequence reads: CASSVERGHEQYF. DNA for the CDR3: TGCGCCAGCAGTGTAGAAAGGGGCCACGAGCAGTACTTC. The chain links TRBV10-1 to TRBJ2-7; maybe TRBD1 (5 bases). This CDR3 spans 13 amino acids. Germline values: CDR1 WNHNN, CDR2 SYGVQD (reference sequence). Deletions cut 4 bases from V and 5 bases from J, with 12 bases between.

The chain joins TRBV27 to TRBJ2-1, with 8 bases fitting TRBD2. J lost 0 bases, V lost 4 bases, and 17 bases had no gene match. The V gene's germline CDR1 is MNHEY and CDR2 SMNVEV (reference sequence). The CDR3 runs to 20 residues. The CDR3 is CASSYGPISGVQSSYNEQFF. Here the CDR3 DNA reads TGTGCCAGCAGTTACGGGCCGATTAGCGGGGTTCAAAGCTCCTACAATGAGCAGTTCTTC.

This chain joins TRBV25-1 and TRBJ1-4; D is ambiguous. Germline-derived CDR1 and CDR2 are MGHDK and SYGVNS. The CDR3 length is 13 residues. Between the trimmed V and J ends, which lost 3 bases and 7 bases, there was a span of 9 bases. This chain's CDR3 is CASSESGGEKLFF. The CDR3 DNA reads TGTGCCAGCAGTGAGTCAGGAGGTGAAAAACTGTTTTTT.

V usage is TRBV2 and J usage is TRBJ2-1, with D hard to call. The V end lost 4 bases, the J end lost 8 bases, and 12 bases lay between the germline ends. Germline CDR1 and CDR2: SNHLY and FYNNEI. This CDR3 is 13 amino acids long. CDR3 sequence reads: CASSAGFVDEQFF. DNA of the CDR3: TGTGCCAGCAGTGCTGGGTTTGTGGATGAGCAGTTCTTC.

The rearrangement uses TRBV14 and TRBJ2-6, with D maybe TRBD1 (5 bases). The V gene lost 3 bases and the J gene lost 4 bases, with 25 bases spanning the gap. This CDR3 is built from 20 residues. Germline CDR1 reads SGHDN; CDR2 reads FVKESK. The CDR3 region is CASSHSLGRALISGANVLTF. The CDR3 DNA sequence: TGTGCCAGCAGCCACTCCTTGGGCAGGGCCCTTATCTCCGGGGCCAACGTCCTGACTTTC.

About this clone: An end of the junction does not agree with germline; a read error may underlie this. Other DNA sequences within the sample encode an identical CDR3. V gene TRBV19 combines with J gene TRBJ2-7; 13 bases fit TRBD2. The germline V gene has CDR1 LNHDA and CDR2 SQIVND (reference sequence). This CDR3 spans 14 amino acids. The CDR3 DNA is TGTGCCAGTAGCATAGGACTAGCGGGAGACGAGCAGTACTTC. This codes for CASSIGLAGDEQYF.

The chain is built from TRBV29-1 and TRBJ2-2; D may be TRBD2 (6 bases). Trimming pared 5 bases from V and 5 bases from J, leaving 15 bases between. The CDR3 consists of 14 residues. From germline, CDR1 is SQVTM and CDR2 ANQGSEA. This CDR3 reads CSVSPGLLTGELFF. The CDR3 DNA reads TGCAGCGTTTCTCCGGGACTGCTGACCGGGGAGCTGTTTTTT.